This TCR beta chain was profiled in a study of CD8+ T cells in alopecia areata. cDNA prepared by RNA extraction and subsequent reverse transcription served as the template for sequencing. Assay used: immunoSEQ multiplex PCR; TCRdb lists only in-frame clones, some missing. The sample records roughly 130,000 clones, roughly 61% being singletons. This receptor was taken from a human donor with alopecia areata. Sequencing was performed on CD4+ T cells sorted from blood, taken at week 0.

The CDR3 here is CASSPFRPDGRQGEAQYF. CDR3 coding DNA: TGTGCCAGCTCACCATTTAGACCCGACGGACGACAGGGTGAGGCCCAGTACTTC. The rearrangement links TRBV18 to TRBJ2-5, with 7 bases aligning to TRBD1. The CDR3 has 18 residues. The V gene end was trimmed by 2 bases and the J gene end by 9 bases; junction bases not matched to a gene: 21. Germline V lookup: CDR1 KGHSH, CDR2 LQKENI.